A selection of T cell receptor beta chains follows, all from one sample in a study of T cell changes during pregnancy in multiple sclerosis. Repertoires were generated with immunoSEQ multiplex PCR, while TCRdb's copy carries only in-frame clones and drops some. The sample carries some 61,000 clones, about 89% recorded once. The source was peripheral blood, collected in the second trimester of pregnancy. These receptors originate from a female donor with multiple sclerosis, enrolled in a pregnancy study. Each CDR3 is given with its conserved first and last residue. A D gene is named only where the DNA matches it firmly. The size entry is marked missing in some rows and otherwise reads once, few, many or a size class.

TRBJ2-5 | TRBV9 | NA | TRBD2 | 15 | TGTGCCAGCAGCGTACGCGGGGGGCCTCAAGAGACCCAGTACTTC | CASSVRGGPQETQYF
TRBJ2-3 | TRBV12-5 | NA | TRBD2 | 11 | TGTGCTAGTGGCGTTGGGACTAGTCAGTATTTT | CASGVGTSQYF
TRBJ2-7 | TRBV5-5 | once | TRBD1 | 16 | TGTGCCAGCAGCGATGGACAGGGCCGAGGAATACAGAGGGAGTACTTC | CASSDGQGRGIQREYF
TRBJ2-5 | TRBV18 | NA | TRBD2 | 16 | TGTGCCAGCTCACCTCTAGCGGGGGGCCTGGGGGAGACCCAGTACTTC | CASSPLAGGLGETQYF
TRBJ2-7 | TRBV18 | once | NA | 17 | TGTGCCAGCTCACCAGGGTGGGAACAGGTGATCTCCTACGAGCAGTACTTC | CASSPGWEQVISYEQYF
TRBJ2-1 | TRBV7-2 | NA | TRBD2 | 17 | TGTGCCAGCAGCTCCATGTTTGCGGGGGGGCCCTACAATGAGCAGTTCTTC | CASSSMFAGGPYNEQFF
TRBJ2-7 | TRBV19 | NA | TRBD1 | 14 | TGTGCCAGTAGAAACAGGGGCGCAATCTACGAGCAGTACTTC | CASRNRGAIYEQYF
TRBJ1-1 | TRBV29-1 | NA | TRBD1 | 14 | TGCAGCGTAGCAGGGGGTAACATGAACACTGAAGCTTTCTTT | CSVAGGNMNTEAFF
TRBJ1-5 | TRBV7-6 | NA | TRBD1 | 15 | TGTGCCAGCAGCTTAGTAGGACAGGGGGCTCAGCCCCAGCATTTT | CASSLVGQGAQPQHF
TRBJ2-3 | TRBV7-2 | NA | TRBD2 | 15 | TGTGCCAGCAGCCGAGAACTAGCGGGGACAGATACGCAGTATTTT | CASSRELAGTDTQYF
TRBJ1-5 | TRBV5-1 | few | NA | 14 | TGCGCCAGCAGCTTGACAGGGAGCAATCAGCCCCAGCATTTT | CASSLTGSNQPQHF
TRBJ1-3 | TRBV7-2 | NA | NA | 15 | TGTGCCAGCAGCCCATCAGGGCTGGGAGGAAACACCATATATTTT | CASSPSGLGGNTIYF
TRBJ2-7 | TRBV5-4 | NA | NA | 16 | TGTGCCAGCAGCTTGGCAGCGACCTCAAGCTCCTACGAGCAGTACTTC | CASSLAATSSSYEQYF
TRBJ2-3 | TRBV5-1 | NA | NA | 13 | TGCGCCAGCCAGGGTTTGAACACAGATACGCAGTATTTT | CASQGLNTDTQYF
TRBJ2-7 | TRBV5-5 | NA | NA | 14 | TGTGCCAGCAGCTTGGTTCCGGGGACCTACGAGCAGTACTTC | CASSLVPGTYEQYF
TRBJ1-5 | TRBV10-3 | NA | NA | 15 | TGTGCCATCAGTGAACACAGGGATAGCAATCAGCCCCAGCATTTT | CAISEHRDSNQPQHF
TRBJ2-3 | TRBV27 | once | NA | 16 | TGTGCCAGCAGTTTATCGCCAGGGCCCCCCACAGATACGCAGTATTTT | CASSLSPGPPTDTQYF
TRBJ2-3 | TRBV5-5 | once | NA | 14 | TGTGCCAGCAGCTTGGGTCCGGGCACAGATACGCAGTATTTT | CASSLGPGTDTQYF
TRBJ2-2 | TRBV4-3 | NA | NA | 17 | TGCGCCAGCAGCCCTCGGGGAGGGGGTCCCCTCGGCGGGGAGCTGTTTTTT | CASSPRGGGPLGGELFF
TRBJ2-3 | TRBV6-1 | NA | NA | 14 | TGTGCCAGCAGTTCGAGACAGAGCACAGATACGCAGTATTTT | CASSSRQSTDTQYF
TRBJ1-6 | TRBV29-1 | NA | TRBD1 | 13 | TGCAGCGTGTCGACAGGGCTTAATTCACCCCTCCACTTT | CSVSTGLNSPLHF
TRBJ2-1 | TRBV1 | few | NA | 13 | TGCACCAGCAGACTAGCGGTTAACAATGAGCAGTTCTTC | CTSRLAVNNEQFF
TRBJ1-2 | TRBV15 | NA | NA | 14 | TGTGCCACCAGCAGAGGAGTAAATGTTTTTGGCTACACCTTC | CATSRGVNVFGYTF
TRBJ1-5 | TRBV6-6 | NA | NA | 14 | TGTGCCAGCAGTCAGGACAGCCTAAATCAGCCCCAGCATTTT | CASSQDSLNQPQHF
TRBJ2-7 | TRBV4-3 | NA | NA | 16 | TGCGCCAGCAGCCAAGATCCGGTAGCGGCGCCCTACGAGCAGTACTTC | CASSQDPVAAPYEQYF
TRBJ1-6 | TRBV2 | NA | TRBD1 | 16 | TGTGCCAGTTCTTTCACAGGGGGCGCCGGAGATTCACCCCTCCACTTT | CASSFTGGAGDSPLHF
TRBJ1-2 | TRBV29-1 | NA | TRBD1 | 13 | TGCAGCGCCGTGACAGGGGCTGAAGAAGGCTACACCTTC | CSAVTGAEEGYTF
TRBJ1-1 | TRBV2 | NA | NA | 12 | TGTGCCAGCGTAGACAGGAACACTGAAGCTTTCTTT | CASVDRNTEAFF
TRBJ2-1 | TRBV9 | NA | TRBD2 | 17 | TGTGCCAGCAGCGCCTATCTAGCGGGGGGTTTGGACAATGAGCAGTTCTTC | CASSAYLAGGLDNEQFF
TRBJ1-1 | TRBV7-6 | NA | TRBD1 | 17 | TGTGCCAGCAGCTCCCCCCCGGGGACAGGGGGGAGCACTGAAGCTTTCTTT | CASSSPPGTGGSTEAFF
TRBJ1-2 | TRBV7-2 | NA | TRBD1 | 16 | TGTGCCAGCAGCTTAGCGGCAGGGGGGTTTAACTATGGCTACACCTTC | CASSLAAGGFNYGYTF
TRBJ2-5 | TRBV19 | NA | TRBD2 | 13 | TGTGCCAGTAGCGCGGGGGGCTGGGAGACCCAGTACTTC | CASSAGGWETQYF
TRBJ2-2 | TRBV2 | NA | TRBD2 | 13 | TGTGCCAGCACACGGGGGGGCACCGGGGAGCTGTTTTTT | CASTRGGTGELFF
TRBJ1-1 | TRBV19 | NA | NA | 14 | TGTGCCAGTAGTTACACGACAGGAACCTATGAAGCTTTCTTT | CASSYTTGTYEAFF
TRBJ2-7 | TRBV7-9 | NA | TRBD1 | 15 | TGTGCCAGCAGCCCATCGGACAGGTTTGATTACGAGCAGTACTTC | CASSPSDRFDYEQYF
TRBJ2-1 | TRBV5-4 | NA | NA | 16 | TGTGCCAGCAGCTTGGCCTCTAGCTCATCCTACAATGAGCAGTTCTTC | CASSLASSSSYNEQFF
TRBJ2-5 | TRBV5-3 | NA | TRBD2 | 19 | TGTGCCAGAAGCACGACTAGCGGGGGCCCGAAATCTCTTCAAGAGACCCAGTACTTC | CARSTTSGGPKSLQETQYF
TRBJ1-2 | TRBV6-1 | NA | TRBD1 | 13 | TGTGCCAGCAGTGCGACAGGGGCCTATGGCTACACCTTC | CASSATGAYGYTF
TRBJ1-5 | TRBV7-8 | NA | TRBD1 | 13 | TGTGCCACTTCCAGGGGGCTAGGGCAGCCCCAGCATTTT | CATSRGLGQPQHF
TRBJ1-1 | TRBV6-5 | NA | NA | 14 | TGTGCCAGCAGTTACGGGGGGGCGAACACTGAAGCTTTCTTT | CASSYGGANTEAFF
TRBJ1-6 | TRBV4-1 | NA | NA | 14 | TGCGCCAGCAGCCAATGGGTGGCGGATTCACCCCTCCACTTT | CASSQWVADSPLHF
TRBJ1-1 | TRBV27 | once | TRBD1 | 14 | TGTGCCAGCAGTGAGACAGGGTACGGGACTGAAGCTTTCTTT | CASSETGYGTEAFF
TRBJ1-1 | TRBV19 | NA | NA | 15 | TGTGCCAGTAGTATAGACAGGGTGTCTAGGCCTGAAGCTTTCTTT | CASSIDRVSRPEAFF
TRBJ1-2 | TRBV4-1 | NA | TRBD1 | 15 | TGCGCCAGCAGCCAAGACAGGGGGACGATATATGGCTACACCTTC | CASSQDRGTIYGYTF
TRBJ2-3 | TRBV4-2 | NA | TRBD2 | 17 | TGTGCCAGCAGCCAACAGTCTAGCGGGGGGGTTCAAGATACGCAGTATTTT | CASSQQSSGGVQDTQYF